The 19 T cell receptor beta chains reported below all come from one sample, sequenced in a study of PD-1 blockade in classical Hodgkin lymphoma. Time point described: newly diagnosed, previously untreated cHL patient sample. Researchers used magnetic negative selection to pull out pure CD4+ T cells from thawed PBMCs. Libraries were prepared by immunoSEQ multiplex PCR; TCRdb keeps only in-frame clonotypes and omits some of them. The table shows about 25,000 clones, with roughly nine tenths occurring only once. The sequenced material came from CD4+ T cells from blood. The receptors were gathered from a human donor with classical Hodgkin lymphoma.

This clone was observed once. This chain links TRBV7-6 with TRBJ2-5, with TRBD2 matching 12 bases. The CDR3 runs 15 residues. Trimming took 4 bases from V and 9 from J; bases not matched to a gene: 9. From germline, CDR1 is SGHVS and CDR2 FNYEAQ. This CDR3 is CASSSRTSGVKAQYF. The CDR3 DNA reads as TGTGCCAGCAGCTCGCGGACTAGCGGGGTCAAGGCCCAGTACTTC.

V usage is TRBV28 and J usage is TRBJ1-5; 9 bases agree with TRBD1. CDR3 length: 15 residues. Germline lookup yields CDR1 MDHEN and CDR2 SYDVKM. V lost 8 bases to trimming and J lost 2 bases; unmatched junction nucleotides: 7. This chain's CDR3 is CASGTGTEGNQPQHF. As DNA, the CDR3 is TGTGCCAGCGGGACAGGGACAGAAGGCAATCAGCCCCAGCATTTT.

The chain uses TRBV7-2 and TRBJ2-7; D call uncertain. V shed 4 bases and J shed 1 base, with 5 bases lying between them. The CDR3 runs 12 residues. Germline values: CDR1 SGHTA, CDR2 FQGNSA. The CDR3 region is CASSSTSYEQYF. CDR3 DNA: TGTGCCAGCAGCTCAACTTCCTACGAGCAGTACTTC.

Written as DNA, the CDR3 is TGTGCCAGCAGCGAGGTCTCCGGGACTAATGAAAAACTGTTTTTT. Amino acid sequence: CASSEVSGTNEKLFF. J is TRBJ1-4 and V is TRBV5-5, with no clear D. CDR3 size: 15 residues. Germline V CDR1 and CDR2: SGHKS, YYEKEE (reference sequence). Trimming removed 4 bases at V and 2 bases at J, with 12 bases between.

The chain carries TRBV7-2 and TRBJ2-2; TRBD2 matches at 12 bases. Germline lookup yields CDR1 SGHTA and CDR2 FQGNSA. Trimming at V came to 5 bases and at J to 6 bases, leaving 7 bases not matched to a gene. The length of the CDR3 is 16 residues. The CDR3 coding sequence is TGTGCCAGCAGCAAACTAGCGGGGGGTTTGTCCGGGGAGCTGTTTTTT. This encodes CASSKLAGGLSGELFF.

This chain uses TRBV28 with TRBJ1-1; a weak D match, TRBD1 (5 bases). The V and J ends lost 6 bases and 4 bases respectively, with 15 bases between them. Germline V gene lookup returns CDR1 MDHEN and CDR2 SYDVKM. There are 14 residues in the CDR3. The CDR3 region is CASSPPVRGTEAFF. CDR3 DNA sequence: TGTGCCAGCAGCCCACCAGTGAGGGGCACTGAAGCTTTCTTT.

The J gene is TRBJ2-1, the V gene TRBV27; perhaps TRBD2 as D (6 bases). Trimming removed 3 bases at V and 1 base at J, with 13 bases between. Germline CDR1 is MNHEY and CDR2 is SMNVEV (reference sequence). This CDR3 contains 16 residues. The CDR3: CASSFKAGWSYNEQFF. In nucleotides, the CDR3 is TGTGCCAGCAGTTTTAAAGCGGGTTGGTCCTACAATGAGCAGTTCTTC.

The V gene is TRBV6-1, the J gene TRBJ1-3; TRBD1 is a possible D gene (5 bases). Germline V CDR1 and CDR2: MNHNS, SASEGT. V lost 6 bases and J 1 base, leaving 10 bases between the germline ends. The CDR3 has 14 amino acids. For the CDR3, the DNA is TGTGCCAGCAGATTACAGGCTTCTGGAAACACCATATATTTT. The encoded protein is CASRLQASGNTIYF.

This clone occurred a few times. The chain recombines TRBV30 with TRBJ1-6; D is undetermined. The CDR3 consists of 12 residues. V lost 0 bases and J 9 bases, leaving 6 bases between the germline ends. From germline, CDR1 is GTSNPN and CDR2 SVGIG (reference sequence). In nucleotides, the CDR3 is TGTGCCTGGAGTGTACAGTCTTCACCCCTCCACTTT. Its translation: CAWSVQSSPLHF.

The chain joins TRBV7-6 to TRBJ2-4, with 10 nucleotides matching TRBD1. Germline V CDR1 and CDR2: SGHVS, FNYEAQ. This CDR3 comprises 14 residues. J gave up 6 bases and V 4 bases, and 3 bases lay outside the gene matches. The CDR3 spells CASSSGTGANIQYF. DNA of the CDR3: TGTGCCAGCAGCTCCGGGACAGGGGCAAACATTCAGTACTTC. The entire variable domain, with the rest obtained from reference TRBV7-6 and TRBJ2-4, is as follows: GAGVSQSPRYKVTKRGQDVALRCDPISGHVSLYWYRQALGQGPEFLTYFNYEAQQDKSGLPNDRFSAERPEGSISTLTIQRTEQRDSAMYRCASSSGTGANIQYFGAGTRLSVL.

The chain uses TRBV7-7 and TRBJ1-3; the D is unclear. The CDR3 runs to 13 residues. V gave up 1 base and J gave up 4 bases, with 5 bases separating them. Germline V CDR1 and CDR2: SSHAT, FNYEAQ (reference sequence). Written as DNA, the CDR3 is TGTGCCAGCAGCTTAGGGCCGGGAAACACCATATATTTT. It codes for CASSLGPGNTIYF.

The chain employs TRBV25-1 and TRBJ2-2, with TRBD1 matching 11 bases. Germline CDR1 and CDR2: MGHDK and SYGVNS. The CDR3 extends over 16 amino acids. J lost 4 bases, V lost 4 bases, and 5 bases had no gene match. Written as DNA, the CDR3 is TGTGCCAGCAGTGCTCCGGGACAGGGGGGCACCGGGGAGCTGTTTTTT. Translated: CASSAPGQGGTGELFF.

V usage is TRBV5-5 and J usage is TRBJ1-2; tentatively, D is TRBD1 (5 bases). The CDR3 extends over 13 amino acids. The germline CDR1 and CDR2 sequences are SGHKS and YYEKEE (reference sequence). Between the trimmed V and J ends, which lost 0 bases and 3 bases, there was a span of 6 bases. The CDR3 DNA is TGTGCCAGCAGCTTGGTGGGGGACTATGGCTACACCTTC. Translation: CASSLVGDYGYTF.

The chain is built from TRBV6-6 and TRBJ1-2; tentatively, D is TRBD1 (5 bases). Per germline, CDR1 MNHNY and CDR2 SVGAGI (reference sequence). V shed 6 bases and J shed 5 bases, with 13 bases lying between them. The CDR3 covers 13 residues. The CDR3 bases are TGTGCCAGCAGCGGGACTGCATCATATGGCTACACCTTC. This translates into CASSGTASYGYTF.

The chain carries TRBV30 and TRBJ2-5; weak D call: TRBD2 (7 bases). V was cut by 1 base and J by 9 bases, with 21 bases left in between. The germline V gene has CDR1 GTSNPN and CDR2 SVGIG (reference sequence). The CDR3 is 15 residues long. CDR3 sequence: CAWSGGGGREVAQYF. The DNA of the CDR3 is TGTGCCTGGAGTGGGGGAGGGGGACGGGAGGTGGCCCAGTACTTC.

The chain uses TRBV2 and TRBJ1-1, with 8 bases matching TRBD1. J lost 6 bases, V lost 4 bases, and 4 bases had no gene match. CDR1 is SNHLY, CDR2 FYNNEI, per germline. The CDR3 contains 13 residues. CDR3 bases: TGTGCCAGCAGTGTGGACAGGGCCGCTGAAGCTTTCTTT. Its protein product is CASSVDRAAEAFF.

The V and J genes are TRBV28 and TRBJ1-2, with D possibly matching TRBD1 (5 bases). Germline V gene lookup returns CDR1 MDHEN and CDR2 SYDVKM. The CDR3 extends over 13 amino acids. Trimming stripped 2 bases from V and 4 bases from J, with 8 bases between. The chain's CDR3 is CASSLQGPYGYTF. The CDR3 coding sequence is TGTGCCAGCAGTTTACAGGGACCCTATGGCTACACCTTC.

This chain uses TRBV29-1 with TRBJ2-3; possibly TRBD1 for D (5 bases). The V end lost 7 bases, the J end lost 3 bases, and 26 bases lay between the germline ends. The CDR3 consists of 17 residues. The germline CDR1 and CDR2 sequences are SQVTM and ANQGSEA. The CDR3 is CSAKSPVPTQGTDTQYF. DNA for the CDR3: TGCAGCGCCAAATCCCCCGTCCCCACGCAGGGAACAGATACGCAGTATTTT.

V is TRBV11-2 and J is TRBJ2-5; 10 nucleotides agree with TRBD2. The CDR3 consists of 17 residues. Germline V lookup: CDR1 SGHAT, CDR2 FQNNGV. The V segment lost 0 bases and the J segment 5 bases; nucleotides outside the gene matches: 9. The CDR3 coding sequence is TGTGCCAGCAGCTTAGATCTCCTAGCGGGGGTCCGGGAGACCCAGTACTTC. As protein: CASSLDLLAGVRETQYF.